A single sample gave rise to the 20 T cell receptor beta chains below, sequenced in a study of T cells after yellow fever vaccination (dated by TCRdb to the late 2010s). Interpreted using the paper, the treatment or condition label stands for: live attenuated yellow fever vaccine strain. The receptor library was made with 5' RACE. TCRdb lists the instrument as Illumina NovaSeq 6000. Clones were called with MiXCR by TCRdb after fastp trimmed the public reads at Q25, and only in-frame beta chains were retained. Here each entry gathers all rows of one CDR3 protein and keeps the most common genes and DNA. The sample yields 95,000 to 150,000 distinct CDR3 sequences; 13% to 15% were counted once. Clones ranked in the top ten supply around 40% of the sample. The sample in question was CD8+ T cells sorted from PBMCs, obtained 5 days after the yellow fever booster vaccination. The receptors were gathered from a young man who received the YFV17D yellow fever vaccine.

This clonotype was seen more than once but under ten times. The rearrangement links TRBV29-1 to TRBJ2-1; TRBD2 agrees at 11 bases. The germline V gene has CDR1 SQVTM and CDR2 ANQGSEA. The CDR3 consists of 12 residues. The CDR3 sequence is CRVSGGANEQFF. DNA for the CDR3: TGCAGGGTTAGCGGGGGGGCTAATGAGCAGTTCTTC.

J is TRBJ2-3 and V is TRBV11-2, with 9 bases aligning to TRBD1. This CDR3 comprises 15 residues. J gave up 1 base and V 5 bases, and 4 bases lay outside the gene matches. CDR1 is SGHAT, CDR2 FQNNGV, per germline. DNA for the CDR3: TGTGCCAGCAGCCCCCGGGACAGGGGCACAGATACGCAGTATTTT. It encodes CASSPRDRGTDTQYF.

The DNA of the CDR3 is TGCGCCAGCAGCTTTAGGTCGCTATATGGCTACACCTTC. This sequence encodes CASSFRSLYGYTF. This chain uses TRBV5-1 with TRBJ1-2; D remains ambiguous. The CDR3 loop spans 13 amino acids. The germline CDR1 and CDR2 sequences are SGHRS and YFSETQ. V lost 2 bases and J 5 bases, leaving 10 bases between the germline ends.

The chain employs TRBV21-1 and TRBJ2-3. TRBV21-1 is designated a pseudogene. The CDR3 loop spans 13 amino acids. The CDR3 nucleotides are TGTGCCAGCAGCAAAGACGGTTCAGATACGCAGTATTTT. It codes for CASSKDGSDTQYF.

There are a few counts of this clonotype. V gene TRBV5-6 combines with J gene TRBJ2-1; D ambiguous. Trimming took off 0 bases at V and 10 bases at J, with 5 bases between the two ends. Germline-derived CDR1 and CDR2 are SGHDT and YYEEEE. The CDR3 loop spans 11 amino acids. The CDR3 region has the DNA TGTGCCAGCAGCTTGGGCCAAGAGCAGTTCTTC. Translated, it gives CASSLGQEQFF.

CDR3 loop: CSVEGDVRVNEQFF. The CDR3 DNA reads as TGCAGCGTTGAAGGCGATGTCAGGGTCAATGAGCAGTTCTTC. The gene calls are TRBV29-1 and TRBJ2-1; tentative D call: TRBD1 (5 bases). V lost 1 base and J lost 6, with 13 bases in between. The CDR3 loop spans 14 amino acids. Germline V gene lookup returns CDR1 SQVTM and CDR2 ANQGSEA.

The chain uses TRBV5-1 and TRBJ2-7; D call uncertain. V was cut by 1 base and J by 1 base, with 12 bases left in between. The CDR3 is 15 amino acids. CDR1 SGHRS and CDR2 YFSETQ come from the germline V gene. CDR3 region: CASSLWVLNSYEQYF. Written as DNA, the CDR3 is TGCGCCAGCAGCTTGTGGGTCCTGAATTCCTACGAGCAGTACTTC. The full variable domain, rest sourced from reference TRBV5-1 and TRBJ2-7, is KAGVTQTPRYLIKTRGQQVTLSCSPISGHRSVSWYQQTPGQGLQFLFEYFSETQRNKGNFPGRFSGRQFSNSRSEMNVSTLELGDSALYLCASSLWVLNSYEQYFGPGTRLTVT.

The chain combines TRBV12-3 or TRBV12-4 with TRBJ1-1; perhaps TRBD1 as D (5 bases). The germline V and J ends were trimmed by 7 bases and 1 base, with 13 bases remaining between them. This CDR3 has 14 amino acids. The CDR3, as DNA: TGTGCCAGCACCCTAGGAGGGACGAACACTGAAGCTTTCTTT. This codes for CASTLGGTNTEAFF.

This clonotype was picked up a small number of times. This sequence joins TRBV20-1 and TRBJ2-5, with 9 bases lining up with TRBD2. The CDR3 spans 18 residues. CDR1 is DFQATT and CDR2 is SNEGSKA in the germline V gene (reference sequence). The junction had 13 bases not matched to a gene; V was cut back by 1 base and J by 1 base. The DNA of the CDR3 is TGCAGTGCTAGAGGTTGGAGCGGGGGGCCTATAGTCCAAGAGACCCAGTACTTC. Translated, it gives CSARGWSGGPIVQETQYF.

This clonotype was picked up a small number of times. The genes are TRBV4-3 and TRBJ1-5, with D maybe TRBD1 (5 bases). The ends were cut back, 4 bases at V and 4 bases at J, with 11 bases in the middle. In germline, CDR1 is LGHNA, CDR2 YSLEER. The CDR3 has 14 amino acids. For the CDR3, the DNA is TGCGCCAGCAGCCCAGGCGGGGGTAATCAGCCCCAGCATTTT. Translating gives CASSPGGGNQPQHF.

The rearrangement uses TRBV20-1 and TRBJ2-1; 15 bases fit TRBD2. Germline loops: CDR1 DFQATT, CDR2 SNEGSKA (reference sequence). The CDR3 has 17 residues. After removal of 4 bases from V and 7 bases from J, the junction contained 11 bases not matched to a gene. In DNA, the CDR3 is TGCAGTGCTACGAAAGGACTAGCGGGGGGGCGGAAGAATGAGCAGTTCTTC. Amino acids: CSATKGLAGGRKNEQFF.

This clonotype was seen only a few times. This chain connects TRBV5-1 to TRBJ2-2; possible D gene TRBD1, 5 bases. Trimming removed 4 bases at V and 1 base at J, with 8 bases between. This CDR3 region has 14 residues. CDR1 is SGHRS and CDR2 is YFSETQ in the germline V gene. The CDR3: CASSTTENTGELFF. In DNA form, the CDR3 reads TGCGCCAGCAGCACGACAGAGAACACCGGGGAGCTGTTTTTT.

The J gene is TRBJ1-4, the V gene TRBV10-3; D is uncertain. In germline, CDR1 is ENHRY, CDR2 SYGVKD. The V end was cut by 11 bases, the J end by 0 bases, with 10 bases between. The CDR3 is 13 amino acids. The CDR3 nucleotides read TGTGCCGTTCGGAATGCAACTAATGAAAAACTGTTTTTT. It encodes CAVRNATNEKLFF.

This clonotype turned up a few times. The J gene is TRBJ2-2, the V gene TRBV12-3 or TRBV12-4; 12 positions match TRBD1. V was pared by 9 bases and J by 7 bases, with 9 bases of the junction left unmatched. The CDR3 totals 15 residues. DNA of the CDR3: TGTGCCAGTCGGCTGGGACAGGGGGCCTTCGGGGAGCTGTTTTTT. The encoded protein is CASRLGQGAFGELFF.

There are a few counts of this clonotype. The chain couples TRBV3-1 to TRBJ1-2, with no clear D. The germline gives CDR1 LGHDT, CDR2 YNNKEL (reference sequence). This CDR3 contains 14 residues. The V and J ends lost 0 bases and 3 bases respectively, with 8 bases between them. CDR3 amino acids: CASSQENQYYGYTF. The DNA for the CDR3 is TGTGCCAGCAGCCAAGAAAACCAGTACTATGGCTACACCTTC.

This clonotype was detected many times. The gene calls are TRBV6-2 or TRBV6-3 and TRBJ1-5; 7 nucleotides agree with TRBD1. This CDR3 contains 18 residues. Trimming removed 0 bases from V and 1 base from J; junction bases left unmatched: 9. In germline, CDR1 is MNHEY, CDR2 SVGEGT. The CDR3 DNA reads TGTGCCAGCAGTTACTCGTCGGGGCAGGGGGAAAGCAATCAGCCCCAGCATTTT. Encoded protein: CASSYSSGQGESNQPQHF.

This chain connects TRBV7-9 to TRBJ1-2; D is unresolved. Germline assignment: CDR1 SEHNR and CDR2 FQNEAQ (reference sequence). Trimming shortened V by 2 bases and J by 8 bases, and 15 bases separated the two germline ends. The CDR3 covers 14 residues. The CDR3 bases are TGTGCCAGCAGCTTAAGCGTTATCCCCTGGGGCTACACCTTC. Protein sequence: CASSLSVIPWGYTF. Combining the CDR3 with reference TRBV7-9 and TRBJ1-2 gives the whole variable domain DTGVSQNPRHKITKRGQNVTFRCDPISEHNRLYWYRQTLGQGPEFLTYFQNEAQLEKSRLLSDRFSAERPKGSFSTLEIQRTEQGDSAMYLCASSLSVIPWGYTFGSGTRLTVV.

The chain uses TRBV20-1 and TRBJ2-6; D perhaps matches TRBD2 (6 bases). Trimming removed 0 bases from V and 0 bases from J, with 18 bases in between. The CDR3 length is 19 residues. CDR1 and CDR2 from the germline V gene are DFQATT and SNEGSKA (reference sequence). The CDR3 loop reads CSARDLPEGSFSGANVLTF. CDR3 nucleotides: TGCAGTGCTAGAGATCTCCCGGAGGGATCCTTCTCTGGGGCCAACGTCCTGACTTTC.

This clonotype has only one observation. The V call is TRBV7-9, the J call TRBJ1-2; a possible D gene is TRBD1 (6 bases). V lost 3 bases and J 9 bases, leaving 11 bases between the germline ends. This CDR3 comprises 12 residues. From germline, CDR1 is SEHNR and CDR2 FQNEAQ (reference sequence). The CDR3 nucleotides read TGTGCCAGCAGCTTTCTGGGGGCGAGCTACACCTTC. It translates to CASSFLGASYTF.

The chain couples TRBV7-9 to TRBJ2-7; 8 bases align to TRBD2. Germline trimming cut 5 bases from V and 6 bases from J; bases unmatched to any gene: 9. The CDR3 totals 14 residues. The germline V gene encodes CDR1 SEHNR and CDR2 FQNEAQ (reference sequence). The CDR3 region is CASSSPAGVGEQYF. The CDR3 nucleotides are TGTGCCAGCAGCAGTCCAGCGGGGGTCGGCGAGCAGTACTTC.